This is a list of T cell receptor beta chains from one sample in a study of blood T cell repertoires in COVID-19. Here immunoSEQ multiplex PCR was the method, and the copy in TCRdb shows in-frame clones only, minus some. The table has approximately 250,000 clones, 86% seen once. Sequencing used peripheral blood. Receptors were obtained from a man aged 30 to 45 who had recovered from COVID-19. The CDR3 runs from the conserved cysteine through the conserved F or W. The D gene is left open where the match is weak. Only some rows state a clone size, as once, few, many or a class for expanded clones.

v_call,clone_size,j_call,d_call,cdr3_nt,cdr3_aa
TRBV7-9,NA,TRBJ2-7,TRBD1,TGTGCCAGCAGCCAAGGGACAGGGAACGAGCAGTACTTC,CASSQGTGNEQYF
TRBV7-9,NA,TRBJ1-1,TRBD1,TGTGCCAGCAGCTTAGCCTCAGGGGGTGATGAAGCTTTCTTT,CASSLASGGDEAFF
TRBV9,NA,TRBJ1-2,NA,TGTGCCAGCAGGTCCTTAGGAGGGACCAACTATGGCTACACCTTC,CASRSLGGTNYGYTF
TRBV10-3,NA,TRBJ1-2,NA,TGTGCCATCAGTGCCACCGGTCGGGGAGAGGGAAACTATGGCTACACCTTC,CAISATGRGEGNYGYTF
TRBV11-3,NA,TRBJ2-1,TRBD1,TGTGCCAGCAGCCATCGGACAGGGAGCTCCTACAATGAGCAGTTCTTC,CASSHRTGSSYNEQFF
TRBV21-1,few,TRBJ1-1,NA,NA,CASSVGQGISEAFF
TRBV7-2,NA,TRBJ2-3,NA,TGTGCCAGCAGCTTAGATGGCGGGTGGTTCGCAGATACGCAGTATTTT,CASSLDGGWFADTQYF
TRBV30,NA,TRBJ2-7,TRBD2,TGTGCCTGGAGTGGTTCGGGAGGGGACGAGCAGTACTTC,CAWSGSGGDEQYF
TRBV3-1/TRBV3-2,NA,TRBJ1-1,NA,TGTGCCAGCAGCCAAGGGCCTAGCGGGAGAGAAGCTTTCTTT,CASSQGPSGREAFF
TRBV7-9,once,TRBJ1-6,NA,TGTGCCAGCAGCTCTAGACCGCCCCTCCACTTT,CASSSRPPLHF
TRBV5-1,NA,TRBJ2-4,TRBD1,TGCGCCAGCAGCTTGGCCCCCCGGGACAGAAACATTCAGTACTTC,CASSLAPRDRNIQYF
TRBV10-1,few,TRBJ1-2,TRBD1,TGCGCCAGCACCTCAGGGGGATCCTATGGCTACACCTTC,CASTSGGSYGYTF
TRBV21-1,NA,TRBJ1-6,NA,TGTGCCGCGGGGGACCGAAATTCACCCCTCCACTTT,CAAGDRNSPLHF
TRBV6-5,many,TRBJ1-2,TRBD1,TGTGCCAGCAGTCAAAGGGGGCTGGCTGGCTACACCTTC,CASSQRGLAGYTF
TRBV6-1,NA,TRBJ1-1,NA,TGTGCCAGCAGTGAAGTACGCGGGGCTTTCTTT,CASSEVRGAFF
TRBV11-1,NA,TRBJ1-2,NA,TGTGCCAGCTCCACGTGGACTTCTAACTATGGCTACACCTTC,CASSTWTSNYGYTF
TRBV4-1,NA,TRBJ2-5,NA,TGCGCCAGCAGCCAAGCGGGGGTGTCTAGAGTCCCGAGTGGTGAGACCCAGTACTTC,CASSQAGVSRVPSGETQYF
TRBV2,few,TRBJ2-7,TRBD1,TGTGCCAGCAGAGGGGACAGGGAAAAGCAGTACTTC,CASRGDREKQYF
TRBV2,NA,TRBJ1-1,NA,TGTGCCAGTAACGCCAGGTCGAGGGAGACTGAAGCTTTCTTT,CASNARSRETEAFF
TRBV5-4,NA,TRBJ2-3,NA,TGTGCCAGCAGCTCAGCAGGGGCTCGCACAGATACGCAGTATTTT,CASSSAGARTDTQYF
TRBV15,NA,TRBJ1-2,NA,TGTGCCACCAGCAGAGATCTAAGTCGGGAGAATGGCTACACCTTC,CATSRDLSRENGYTF
TRBV6-1,NA,TRBJ1-1,NA,TGTGCCAGCAGTGAATCCCAGGGGAAGATCACTGAAGCTTTCTTT,CASSESQGKITEAFF
TRBV6-5,NA,TRBJ2-3,NA,TGTGCCAGTAATGTAGAGGGCGCGGAAGATACGCAGTATTTT,CASNVEGAEDTQYF
TRBV19,NA,TRBJ2-1,TRBD2,TGTGCCAGTAGGCCTTCTAGCGGGGGGGCATGGGAGCAGTTCTTC,CASRPSSGGAWEQFF
TRBV9,NA,TRBJ2-5,TRBD2,TGTGCCAGCAGTTGGACGGGGGGGCCCCAAGAGACCCAGTACTTC,CASSWTGGPQETQYF
TRBV6-5,once,TRBJ2-2,NA,TGTGCCAGCAGAGCAGCACAGGGCACCGGGGAGCTGTTTTTT,CASRAAQGTGELFF
TRBV6-5,once,TRBJ2-5,NA,TGTGCCAGCACTCTAGGTCTAAGGGGGGAGACCCAGTACTTC,CASTLGLRGETQYF
TRBV15,NA,TRBJ2-2,NA,TGTGCCACCAGCAGAGATCTCCGGCAGGGGATCGGGGAGCTGTTTTTT,CATSRDLRQGIGELFF
TRBV5-1,NA,TRBJ2-7,NA,TGCGCCAGCAGCCTTCCGGGGGACTCCTACGAGCAGTACTTC,CASSLPGDSYEQYF
TRBV12-3/TRBV12-4,NA,TRBJ1-3,NA,TGTGCCAGCAGCCCTTTAGCCAACACCATATATTTT,CASSPLANTIYF
TRBV2,NA,TRBJ1-4,TRBD1,TGTGCCAGCAGCCGGGACAGGGCAACTAATGAAAAACTGTTTTTT,CASSRDRATNEKLFF
TRBV11-2,NA,TRBJ1-2,NA,TGTGCCAGCAGCTTGTTTATACGGGATGGCTACACCTTC,CASSLFIRDGYTF
TRBV7-2,NA,TRBJ1-4,TRBD1,TGTGCCAGCAGCTACACAGGGGATCAACTGTTTTTT,CASSYTGDQLFF
TRBV6-2/TRBV6-3,NA,TRBJ2-7,NA,TGTGCCAGCAGTGCCCGGGGTCCCATCACCTACGAGCAGTACTTC,CASSARGPITYEQYF
TRBV19,NA,TRBJ2-7,TRBD1,TGTGCCAGTAAGTTAAGGACAGGGCCTTTTGAGCAGTACTTC,CASKLRTGPFEQYF
TRBV19,NA,TRBJ2-2,TRBD1,TGTGCCAGTAGTATAGCGACAGGGCTTGGCACCGGGGAGCTGTTTTTT,CASSIATGLGTGELFF
TRBV7-2,many,TRBJ2-5,NA,TGTGCCAGCCAACAGGGAGGGGGAGAGACCCAGTACTTC,CASQQGGGETQYF
TRBV7-2,NA,TRBJ1-5,TRBD1,TGTGCCAGCAGCGCCGACAGGGGGGGTCAGCCCCAGCATTTT,CASSADRGGQPQHF
TRBV7-9,once,TRBJ1-2,NA,TGTGCCAGCAGCTTAATGAGCGCTGTGGCCGGCTACACCTTC,CASSLMSAVAGYTF
TRBV27,NA,TRBJ1-5,NA,TGTGCCAGCAGTTCCCTCAGGGGATCAGGTCAGCCCCAGCATTTT,CASSSLRGSGQPQHF
TRBV7-9,NA,TRBJ1-2,NA,TGTGCCAGCAGCTTGCGGGAGATTGGCTACACCTTC,CASSLREIGYTF
TRBV30,NA,TRBJ1-5,NA,TGTGCCTGGAGGGGGGCCTACGACCTTGGCAATCAGCCCCAGCATTTT,CAWRGAYDLGNQPQHF